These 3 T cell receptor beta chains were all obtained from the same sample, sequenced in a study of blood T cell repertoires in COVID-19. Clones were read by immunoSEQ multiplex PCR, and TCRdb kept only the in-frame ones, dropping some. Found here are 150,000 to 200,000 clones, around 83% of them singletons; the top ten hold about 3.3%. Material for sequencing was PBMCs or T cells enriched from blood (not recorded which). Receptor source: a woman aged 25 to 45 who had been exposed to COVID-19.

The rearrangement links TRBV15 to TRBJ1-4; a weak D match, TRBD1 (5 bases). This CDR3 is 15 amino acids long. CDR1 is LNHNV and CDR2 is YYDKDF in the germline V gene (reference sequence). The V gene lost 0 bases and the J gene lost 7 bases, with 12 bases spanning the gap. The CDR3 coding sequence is TGTGCCACCAGCAGAGATCGGGACTTCGCTGAAAAACTGTTTTTT. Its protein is CATSRDRDFAEKLFF.

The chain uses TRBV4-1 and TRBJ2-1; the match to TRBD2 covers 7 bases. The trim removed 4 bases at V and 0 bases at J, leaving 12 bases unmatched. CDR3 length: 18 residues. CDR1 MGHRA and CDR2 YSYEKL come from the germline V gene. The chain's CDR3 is CASSRLSLTGGSYNEQFF. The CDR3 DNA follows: TGCGCCAGCAGCCGACTAAGTCTTACGGGGGGCTCCTACAATGAGCAGTTCTTC.

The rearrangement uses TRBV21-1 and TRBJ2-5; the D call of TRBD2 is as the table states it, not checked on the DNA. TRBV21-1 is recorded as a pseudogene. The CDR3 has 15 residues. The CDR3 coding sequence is TGTGCCAGCAGCAAAGAAGGTGGGGGGGAAGAGACCCAGTACTTC. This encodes CASSKEGGGEETQYF.